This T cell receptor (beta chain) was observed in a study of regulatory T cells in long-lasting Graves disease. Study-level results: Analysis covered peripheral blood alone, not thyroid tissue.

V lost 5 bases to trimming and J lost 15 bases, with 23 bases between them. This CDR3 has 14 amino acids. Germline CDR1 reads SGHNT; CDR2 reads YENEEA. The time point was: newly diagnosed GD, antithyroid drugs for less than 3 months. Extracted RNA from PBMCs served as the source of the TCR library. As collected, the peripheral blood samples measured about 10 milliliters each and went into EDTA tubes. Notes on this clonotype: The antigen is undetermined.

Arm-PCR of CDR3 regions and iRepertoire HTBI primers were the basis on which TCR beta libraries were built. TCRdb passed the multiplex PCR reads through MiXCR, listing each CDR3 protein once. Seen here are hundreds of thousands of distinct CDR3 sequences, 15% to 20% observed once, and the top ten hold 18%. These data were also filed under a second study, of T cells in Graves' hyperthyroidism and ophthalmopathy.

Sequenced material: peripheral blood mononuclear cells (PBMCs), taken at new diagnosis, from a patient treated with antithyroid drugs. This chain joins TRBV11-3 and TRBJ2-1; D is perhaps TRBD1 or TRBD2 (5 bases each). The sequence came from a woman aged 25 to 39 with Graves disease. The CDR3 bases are TGTGCCAGCAGCCAAGATGGGGCGGGCCGACGGGGGTTCTTC. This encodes CASSQDGAGRRGFF.